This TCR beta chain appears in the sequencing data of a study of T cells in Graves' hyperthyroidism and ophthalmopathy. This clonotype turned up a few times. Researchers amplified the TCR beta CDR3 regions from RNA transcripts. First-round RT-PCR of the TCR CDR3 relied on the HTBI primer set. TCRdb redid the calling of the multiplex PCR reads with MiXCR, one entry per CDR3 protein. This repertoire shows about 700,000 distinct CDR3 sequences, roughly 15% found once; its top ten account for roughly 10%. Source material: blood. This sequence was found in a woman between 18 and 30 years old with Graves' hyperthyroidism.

DNA of the CDR3: TGTGCCAGTAGACAGGCCCTGGTGAACACTGAAGCTTTCTTT. Protein sequence: CASRQALVNTEAFF. V gene TRBV19 combines with J gene TRBJ1-1, with a weak D call TRBD1 (5 bases). Germline V lookup: CDR1 LNHDA, CDR2 SQIVND (reference sequence). Trimming took 6 bases from V and 0 from J, leaving 11 bases between them. The CDR3 loop spans 14 amino acids.